A selection of T cell receptor beta chains follows, all from one sample in a study of blood T cell repertoires in COVID-19. Clones were sequenced by immunoSEQ multiplex PCR, and TCRdb holds only the in-frame ones, with some missing. This table holds around 150,000 clones, roughly 85% found once. Sequencing was performed on peripheral blood. The receptors derive from a woman aged 60-75 years with COVID-19, enrolled during active disease. Both conserved end residues are part of each CDR3. The D gene is left open where the match is weak. Some rows have no size entry. The others give once, few or many, or a class for an expanded clone.

J gene: TRBJ1-3; D gene: TRBD1; clone size: .; V gene: TRBV7-9; CDR3 protein: CASSLVVTGEIKSGNTIYF; CDR3 DNA: TGTGCCAGCAGCTTAGTTGTGACAGGGGAAATTAAATCTGGAAACACCATATATTTT
J gene: TRBJ1-1; D gene: .; clone size: .; V gene: TRBV5-1; CDR3 protein: CASSSLTPSHEAFF; CDR3 DNA: TGCGCCAGCAGCTCCCTCACACCGTCACATGAAGCTTTCTTT
J gene: TRBJ1-5; D gene: TRBD1; clone size: .; V gene: TRBV2; CDR3 protein: CASIRQGGSNQPQHF; CDR3 DNA: TGTGCCAGCATCAGACAGGGGGGAAGCAATCAGCCCCAGCATTTT
J gene: TRBJ2-3; D gene: .; clone size: .; V gene: TRBV7-8; CDR3 protein: CASSLGSRGHGTDTQYF; CDR3 DNA: TGTGCCAGCAGCTTGGGATCTCGGGGACACGGCACAGATACGCAGTATTTT
J gene: TRBJ2-7; D gene: .; clone size: .; V gene: TRBV5-1; CDR3 protein: CASSPAVAIYEQYF; CDR3 DNA: TGCGCCAGCAGTCCTGCGGTGGCAATCTACGAGCAGTACTTC
J gene: TRBJ1-1; D gene: TRBD1; clone size: .; V gene: TRBV11-2; CDR3 protein: CASSFQGASEAFF; CDR3 DNA: TGTGCCAGCAGCTTTCAGGGGGCTTCTGAAGCTTTCTTT
J gene: TRBJ2-1; D gene: .; clone size: once; V gene: TRBV5-4; CDR3 protein: CASSYKQGLDMDEQFF; CDR3 DNA: TGTGCCAGCAGCTACAAACAGGGCCTTGACATGGATGAGCAGTTCTTC
J gene: TRBJ2-5; D gene: TRBD1; clone size: .; V gene: TRBV7-3; CDR3 protein: CASSLKGDRGETQYF; CDR3 DNA: TGTGCCAGCAGCTTAAAGGGGGACAGGGGTGAGACCCAGTACTTC
J gene: TRBJ2-1; D gene: .; clone size: .; V gene: TRBV5-1; CDR3 protein: CASSLDWAGIYNEQFF; CDR3 DNA: TGCGCCAGCAGCTTGGATTGGGCGGGAATCTACAATGAGCAGTTCTTC
J gene: TRBJ2-2; D gene: .; clone size: .; V gene: TRBV5-5; CDR3 protein: CASSLQAAVNTGELFF; CDR3 DNA: TGTGCCAGCAGCTTACAGGCGGCGGTGAACACCGGGGAGCTGTTTTTT
J gene: TRBJ2-5; D gene: .; clone size: .; V gene: TRBV29-1; CDR3 protein: CSTSPGSQETQYF; CDR3 DNA: TGCAGCACCTCCCCGGGATCCCAAGAGACCCAGTACTTC
J gene: TRBJ1-5; D gene: .; clone size: .; V gene: TRBV6-5; CDR3 protein: CASTIRGGNQPQHF; CDR3 DNA: TGTGCCAGCACCATAAGGGGGGGGAATCAGCCCCAGCATTTT
J gene: TRBJ1-5; D gene: .; clone size: .; V gene: TRBV6-1; CDR3 protein: CASSEARSNQPQHF; CDR3 DNA: TGTGCCAGCAGTGAAGCGCGGAGCAATCAGCCCCAGCATTTT
J gene: TRBJ1-4; D gene: TRBD1; clone size: .; V gene: TRBV19; CDR3 protein: CASSIRQGDNEKLFF; CDR3 DNA: TGTGCCAGTAGTATTCGACAGGGTGATAATGAAAAACTGTTTTTT
J gene: TRBJ1-1; D gene: TRBD1; clone size: few; V gene: TRBV6-5; CDR3 protein: CASTGQGYTEAFF; CDR3 DNA: TGTGCCAGTACCGGACAGGGTTACACTGAAGCTTTCTTT
J gene: TRBJ2-5; D gene: TRBD1; clone size: .; V gene: TRBV3-1/TRBV3-2; CDR3 protein: CASSQTGLETQYF; CDR3 DNA: TGTGCCAGCAGCCAGACAGGGTTGGAGACCCAGTACTTC
J gene: TRBJ2-5; D gene: TRBD2; clone size: .; V gene: TRBV3-1/TRBV3-2; CDR3 protein: CASSQVSGGLQETQYF; CDR3 DNA: TGTGCCAGCAGCCAAGTTAGCGGGGGACTCCAAGAGACCCAGTACTTC
J gene: TRBJ1-3; D gene: .; clone size: .; V gene: TRBV7-8; CDR3 protein: CASSLVPSSGNTIYF; CDR3 DNA: TGTGCCAGCAGCTTAGTACCGAGCTCTGGAAACACCATATATTTT
J gene: TRBJ1-1; D gene: .; clone size: .; V gene: TRBV5-1; CDR3 protein: CASSLTVGTRLEAFF; CDR3 DNA: TGCGCCAGCAGCTTGACCGTTGGGACACGGCTTGAAGCTTTCTTT
J gene: TRBJ1-1; D gene: TRBD1; clone size: .; V gene: TRBV5-1; CDR3 protein: CASSLRTGVNTEAFF; CDR3 DNA: TGCGCCAGCAGCTTACGGACAGGAGTGAACACTGAAGCTTTCTTT
J gene: TRBJ1-3; D gene: .; clone size: once; V gene: TRBV5-4; CDR3 protein: CASTLDRADTIYF; CDR3 DNA: TGTGCCAGCACCCTAGACCGAGCAGACACCATATATTTT
J gene: TRBJ1-5; D gene: .; clone size: .; V gene: TRBV29-1; CDR3 protein: CSVRGGSGANQPQHF; CDR3 DNA: TGCAGCGTCCGGGGGGGCTCGGGGGCGAATCAGCCCCAGCATTTT
J gene: TRBJ1-1; D gene: TRBD1; clone size: few; V gene: TRBV7-8; CDR3 protein: CASSLDPDRGYTEAFF; CDR3 DNA: TGTGCCAGCAGCTTAGACCCCGACAGGGGGTATACTGAAGCTTTCTTT
J gene: TRBJ1-1; D gene: .; clone size: .; V gene: TRBV28; CDR3 protein: CASSLWARGEAFF; CDR3 DNA: TGTGCCAGCAGTTTATGGGCGAGAGGTGAAGCTTTCTTT
J gene: TRBJ2-5; D gene: TRBD2; clone size: once; V gene: TRBV11-2; CDR3 protein: CASSLGRLRGQETQYF; CDR3 DNA: TGTGCCAGCAGCTTAGGGAGGTTGCGGGGGCAAGAGACCCAGTACTTC
J gene: TRBJ1-1; D gene: .; clone size: .; V gene: TRBV6-5; CDR3 protein: CASSYAGNTEAFF; CDR3 DNA: TGTGCCAGCAGTTACGCAGGAAACACTGAAGCTTTCTTT
J gene: TRBJ1-3; D gene: .; clone size: .; V gene: TRBV7-9; CDR3 protein: CASSSLEDTVSGNTIYF; CDR3 DNA: TGTGCCAGCAGCTCCCTGGAAGACACCGTCTCGGGAAACACCATATATTTT
J gene: TRBJ1-6; D gene: TRBD1; clone size: .; V gene: TRBV19; CDR3 protein: CASSIGQGYSPLHF; CDR3 DNA: TGTGCCAGTAGTATCGGACAGGGTTATTCACCCCTCCACTTT
J gene: TRBJ1-1; D gene: .; clone size: .; V gene: TRBV19; CDR3 protein: CASSNQKLNTEAFF; CDR3 DNA: TGTGCCAGTAGTAACCAGAAACTGAACACTGAAGCTTTCTTT
J gene: TRBJ1-6; D gene: .; clone size: .; V gene: TRBV12-5; CDR3 protein: CASGLVLQGASPLHF; CDR3 DNA: TGTGCTAGTGGTTTGGTATTGCAGGGTGCATCACCCCTCCACTTT
J gene: TRBJ1-2; D gene: .; clone size: .; V gene: TRBV6-5; CDR3 protein: CASSFSRQGDYGYTF; CDR3 DNA: TGTGCCAGCAGCTTCTCCCGGCAGGGCGACTATGGCTACACCTTC
J gene: TRBJ2-5; D gene: .; clone size: .; V gene: TRBV10-2; CDR3 protein: CASSERSGVPGRQETQYF; CDR3 DNA: TGCGCCAGCAGTGAGAGGTCGGGGGTCCCGGGGCGGCAAGAGACCCAGTACTTC
J gene: TRBJ1-4; D gene: .; clone size: .; V gene: TRBV5-8; CDR3 protein: CASSFGQTPEKLFF; CDR3 DNA: TGTGCCAGCAGCTTCGGACAGACCCCTGAAAAACTGTTTTTT
J gene: TRBJ1-5; D gene: .; clone size: .; V gene: TRBV25-1; CDR3 protein: CASSRRPGDSNQPQHF; CDR3 DNA: TGTGCCAGCAGCAGACGCCCAGGGGATAGCAATCAGCCCCAGCATTTT
J gene: TRBJ1-5; D gene: TRBD1; clone size: .; V gene: TRBV6-5; CDR3 protein: CASSILHRGPRPQHF; CDR3 DNA: TGTGCCAGCAGTATTTTACACAGGGGTCCGAGGCCCCAGCATTTT